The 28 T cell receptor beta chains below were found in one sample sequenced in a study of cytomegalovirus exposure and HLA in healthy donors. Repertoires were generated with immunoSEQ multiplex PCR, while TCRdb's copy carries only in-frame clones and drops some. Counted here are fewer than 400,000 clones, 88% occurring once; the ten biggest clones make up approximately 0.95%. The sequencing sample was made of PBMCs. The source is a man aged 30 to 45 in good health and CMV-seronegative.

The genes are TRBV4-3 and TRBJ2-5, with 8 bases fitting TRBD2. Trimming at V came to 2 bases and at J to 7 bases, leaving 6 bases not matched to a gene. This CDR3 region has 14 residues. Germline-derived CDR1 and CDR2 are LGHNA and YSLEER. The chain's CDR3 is CASSQIGGAGTQYF. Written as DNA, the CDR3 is TGCGCCAGCAGCCAAATCGGGGGGGCCGGGACCCAGTACTTC.

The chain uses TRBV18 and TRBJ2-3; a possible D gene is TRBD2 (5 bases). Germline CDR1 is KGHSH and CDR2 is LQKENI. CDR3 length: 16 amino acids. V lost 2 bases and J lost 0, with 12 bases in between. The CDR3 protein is CASSPRTAASTDTQYF. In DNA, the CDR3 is TGTGCCAGCTCACCAAGGACTGCCGCTAGCACAGATACGCAGTATTTT. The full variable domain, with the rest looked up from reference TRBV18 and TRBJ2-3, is NAGVMQNPRHLVRRRGQEARLRCSPMKGHSHVYWYRQLPEEGLKFMVYLQKENIIDESGMPKERFSAEFPKEGPSILRIQQVVRGDSAAYFCASSPRTAASTDTQYFGPGTRLTVL.

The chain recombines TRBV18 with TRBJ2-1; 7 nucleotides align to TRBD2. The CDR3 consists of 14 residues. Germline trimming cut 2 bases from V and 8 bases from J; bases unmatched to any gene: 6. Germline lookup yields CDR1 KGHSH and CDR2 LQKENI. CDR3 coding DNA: TGTGCCAGCTCACCAGACGGGAGGTTGGATGAGCAGTTCTTC. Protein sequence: CASSPDGRLDEQFF.

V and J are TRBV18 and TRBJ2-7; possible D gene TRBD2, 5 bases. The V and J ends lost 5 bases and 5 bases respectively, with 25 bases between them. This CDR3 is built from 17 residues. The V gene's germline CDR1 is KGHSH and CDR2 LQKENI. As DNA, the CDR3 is TGTGCCAGCTCATCAAGCGTTCCGGGATCATCGGACCACGAGCAGTACTTC. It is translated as CASSSSVPGSSDHEQYF.

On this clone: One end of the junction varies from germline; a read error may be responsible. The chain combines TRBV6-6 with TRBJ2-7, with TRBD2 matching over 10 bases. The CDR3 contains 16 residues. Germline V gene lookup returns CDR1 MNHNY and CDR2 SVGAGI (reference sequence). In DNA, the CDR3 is TGTGCCAGCACTTACAATCCCGGGACTAGCGTATACGAGCAGTACTTC. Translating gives CASTYNPGTSVYEQYF.

In nucleotides, the CDR3 is TGTGCCAGCAGCCAGACAGGGGGCATTTACGAGCAGTACTTC. Its translation: CASSQTGGIYEQYF. This sequence joins TRBV11-2 and TRBJ2-7; 10 bases are a match to TRBD1. Per germline, CDR1 SGHAT and CDR2 FQNNGV. The CDR3 is 14 amino acids. The ends lost 5 bases at V and 4 bases at J; junction bases unmatched: 5.

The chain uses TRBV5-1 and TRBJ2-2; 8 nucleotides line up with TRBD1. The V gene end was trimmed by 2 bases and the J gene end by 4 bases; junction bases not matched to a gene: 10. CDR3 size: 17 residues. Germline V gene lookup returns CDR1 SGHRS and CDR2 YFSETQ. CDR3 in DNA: TGCGCCAGCAGCTTTGGGCAGGGGGCTGTGGGCACCGGGGAGCTGTTTTTT. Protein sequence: CASSFGQGAVGTGELFF.

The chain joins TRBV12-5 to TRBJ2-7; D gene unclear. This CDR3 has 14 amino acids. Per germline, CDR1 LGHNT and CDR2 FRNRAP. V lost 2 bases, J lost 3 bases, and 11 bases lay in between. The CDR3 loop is CASGLIGGGYEQYF. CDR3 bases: TGTGCTAGTGGTTTGATCGGCGGCGGCTACGAGCAGTACTTC.

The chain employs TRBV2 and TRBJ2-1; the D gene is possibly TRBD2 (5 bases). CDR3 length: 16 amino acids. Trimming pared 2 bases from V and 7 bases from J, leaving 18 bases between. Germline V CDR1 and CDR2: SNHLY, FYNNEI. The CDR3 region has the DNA TGTGCCAGCAGTGAATATCGGGGTAAACTTCATAATGAGCAGTTCTTC. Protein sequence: CASSEYRGKLHNEQFF. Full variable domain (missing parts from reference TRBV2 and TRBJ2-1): EPEVTQTPSHQVTQMGQEVILRCVPISNHLYFYWYRQILGQKVEFLVSFYNNEISEKSEIFDDQFSVERPDGSNFTLKIRSTKLEDSAMYFCASSEYRGKLHNEQFFGPGTRLTVL.

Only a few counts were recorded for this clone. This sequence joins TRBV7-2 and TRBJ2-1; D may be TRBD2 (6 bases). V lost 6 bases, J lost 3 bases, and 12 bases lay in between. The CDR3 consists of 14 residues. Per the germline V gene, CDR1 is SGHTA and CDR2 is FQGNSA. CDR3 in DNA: TGTGCCAGCAGTTGGGACTTGGGCTACAATGAGCAGTTCTTC. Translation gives CASSWDLGYNEQFF.

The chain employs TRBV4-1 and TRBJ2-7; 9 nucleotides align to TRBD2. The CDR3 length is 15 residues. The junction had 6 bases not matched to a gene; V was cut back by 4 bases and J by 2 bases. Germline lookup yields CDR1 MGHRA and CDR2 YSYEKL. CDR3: CASSPLRGGPYEQYF. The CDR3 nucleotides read TGCGCCAGCAGCCCTCTGCGGGGGGGCCCCTACGAGCAGTACTTC.

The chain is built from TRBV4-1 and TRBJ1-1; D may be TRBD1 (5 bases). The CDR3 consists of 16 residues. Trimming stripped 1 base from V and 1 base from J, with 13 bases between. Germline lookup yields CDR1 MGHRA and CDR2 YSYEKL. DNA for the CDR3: TGCGCCAGCAGCCAAGGGCCACAGGTCCGGAACACTGAAGCTTTCTTT. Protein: CASSQGPQVRNTEAFF.

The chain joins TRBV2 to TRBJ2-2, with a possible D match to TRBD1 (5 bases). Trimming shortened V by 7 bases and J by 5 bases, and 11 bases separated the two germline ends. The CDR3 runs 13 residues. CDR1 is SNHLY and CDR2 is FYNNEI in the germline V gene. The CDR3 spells CASTRKGTGELFF. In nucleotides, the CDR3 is TGTGCCAGCACCCGTAAGGGGACCGGGGAGCTGTTTTTT.

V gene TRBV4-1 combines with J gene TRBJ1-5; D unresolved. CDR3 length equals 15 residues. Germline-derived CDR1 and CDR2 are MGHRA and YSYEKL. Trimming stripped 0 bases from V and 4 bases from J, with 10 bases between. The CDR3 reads CASSQDSRPNQPQHF. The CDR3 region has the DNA TGCGCCAGCAGCCAAGATAGTCGCCCGAATCAGCCCCAGCATTTT.

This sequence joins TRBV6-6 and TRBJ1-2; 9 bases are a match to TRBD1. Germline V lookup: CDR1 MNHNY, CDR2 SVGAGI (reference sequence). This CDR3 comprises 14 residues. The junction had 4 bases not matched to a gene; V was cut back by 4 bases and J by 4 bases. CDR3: CASSSGTGFYGYTF. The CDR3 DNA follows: TGTGCCAGCAGTTCCGGGACAGGGTTCTATGGCTACACCTTC.

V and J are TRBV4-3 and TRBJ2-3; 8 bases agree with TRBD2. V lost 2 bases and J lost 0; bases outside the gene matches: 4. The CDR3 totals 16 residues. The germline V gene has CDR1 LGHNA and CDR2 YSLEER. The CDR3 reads CASSQNTGGSTDTQYF. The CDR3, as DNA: TGCGCCAGCAGCCAAAACACGGGGGGGAGCACAGATACGCAGTATTTT.

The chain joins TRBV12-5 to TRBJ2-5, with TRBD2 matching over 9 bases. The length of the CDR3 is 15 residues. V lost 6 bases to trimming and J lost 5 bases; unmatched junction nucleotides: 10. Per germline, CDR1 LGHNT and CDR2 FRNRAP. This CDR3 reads CASGPGAGGRETQYF. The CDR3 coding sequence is TGTGCTAGTGGCCCCGGAGCGGGGGGACGGGAGACCCAGTACTTC.

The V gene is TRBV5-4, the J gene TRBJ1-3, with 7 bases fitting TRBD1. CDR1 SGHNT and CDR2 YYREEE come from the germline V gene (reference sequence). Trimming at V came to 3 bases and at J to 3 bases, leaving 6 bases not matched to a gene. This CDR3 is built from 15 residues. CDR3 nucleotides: TGTGCCAGCAGCTCAGACAGGGCCCTTGGAAACACCATATATTTT. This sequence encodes CASSSDRALGNTIYF.

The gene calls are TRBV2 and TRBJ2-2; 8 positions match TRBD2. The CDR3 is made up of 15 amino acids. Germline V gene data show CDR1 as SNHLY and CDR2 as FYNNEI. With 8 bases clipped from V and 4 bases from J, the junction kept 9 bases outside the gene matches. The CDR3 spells CASGLAGRFTGELFF. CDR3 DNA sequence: TGTGCCAGCGGGTTAGCGGGGAGGTTCACCGGGGAGCTGTTTTTT. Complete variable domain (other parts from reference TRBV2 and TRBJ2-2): EPEVTQTPSHQVTQMGQEVILRCVPISNHLYFYWYRQILGQKVEFLVSFYNNEISEKSEIFDDQFSVERPDGSNFTLKIRSTKLEDSAMYFCASGLAGRFTGELFFGEGSRLTVL.

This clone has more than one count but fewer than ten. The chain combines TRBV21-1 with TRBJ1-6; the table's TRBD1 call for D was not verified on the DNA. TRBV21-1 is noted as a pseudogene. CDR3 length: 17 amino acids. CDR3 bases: TGTGCCAGCAGCAACTTACCTAGGAGACAGGGGTATTCACCCCTCCACTTT. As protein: CASSNLPRRQGYSPLHF.

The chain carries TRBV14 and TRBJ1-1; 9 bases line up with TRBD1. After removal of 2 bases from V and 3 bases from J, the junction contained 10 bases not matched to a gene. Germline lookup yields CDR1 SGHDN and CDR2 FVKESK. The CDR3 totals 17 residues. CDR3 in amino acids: CASSQRRDRAKDTEAFF. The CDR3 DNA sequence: TGTGCCAGCAGCCAACGCCGGGACAGGGCGAAGGACACTGAAGCTTTCTTT. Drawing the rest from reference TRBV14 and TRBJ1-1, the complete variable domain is EAGVTQFPSHSVIEKGQTVTLRCDPISGHDNLYWYRRVMGKEIKFLLHFVKESKQDESGMPNNRFLAERTGGTYSTLKVQPAELEDSGVYFCASSQRRDRAKDTEAFFGQGTRLTVV.

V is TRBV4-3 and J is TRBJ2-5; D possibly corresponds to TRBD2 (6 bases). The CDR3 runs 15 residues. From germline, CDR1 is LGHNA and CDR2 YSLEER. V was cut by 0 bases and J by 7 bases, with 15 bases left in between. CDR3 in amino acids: CASSQDPVAVSTQYF. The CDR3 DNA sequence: TGCGCCAGCAGCCAAGATCCGGTAGCGGTTTCGACCCAGTACTTC.

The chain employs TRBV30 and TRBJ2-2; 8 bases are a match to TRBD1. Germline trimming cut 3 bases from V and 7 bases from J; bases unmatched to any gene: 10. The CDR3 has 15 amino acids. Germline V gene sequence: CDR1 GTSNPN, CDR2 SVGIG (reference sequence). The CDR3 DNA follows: TGTGCCTGGAGCGACGACAGGGGACTGGGCGGGGAGCTGTTTTTT. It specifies CAWSDDRGLGGELFF.

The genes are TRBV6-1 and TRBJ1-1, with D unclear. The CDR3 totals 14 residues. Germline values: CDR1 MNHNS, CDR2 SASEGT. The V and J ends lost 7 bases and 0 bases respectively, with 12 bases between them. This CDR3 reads CASIEPGVNTEAFF. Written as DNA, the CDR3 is TGTGCCAGCATCGAACCGGGTGTGAACACTGAAGCTTTCTTT.

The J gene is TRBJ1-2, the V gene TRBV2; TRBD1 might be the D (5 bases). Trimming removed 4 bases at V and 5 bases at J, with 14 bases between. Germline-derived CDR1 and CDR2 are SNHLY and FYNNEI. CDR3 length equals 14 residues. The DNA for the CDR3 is TGTGCCAGCAGTGGACTCCAGGGTCGTTATGGCTACACCTTC. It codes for CASSGLQGRYGYTF.

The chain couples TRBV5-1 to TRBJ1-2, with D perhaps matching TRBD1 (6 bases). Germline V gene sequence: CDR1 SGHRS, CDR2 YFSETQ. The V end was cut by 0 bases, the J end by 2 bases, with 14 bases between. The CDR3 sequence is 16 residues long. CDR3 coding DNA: TGCGCCAGCAGCTTGGCCTCTACAGGGCAAAACTATGGCTACACCTTC. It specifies CASSLASTGQNYGYTF.

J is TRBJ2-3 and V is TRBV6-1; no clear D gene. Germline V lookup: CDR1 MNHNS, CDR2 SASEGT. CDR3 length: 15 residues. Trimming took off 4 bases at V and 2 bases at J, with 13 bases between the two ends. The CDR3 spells CASSGALVHTDTQYF. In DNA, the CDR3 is TGTGCCAGCAGTGGGGCTTTGGTTCACACAGATACGCAGTATTTT.

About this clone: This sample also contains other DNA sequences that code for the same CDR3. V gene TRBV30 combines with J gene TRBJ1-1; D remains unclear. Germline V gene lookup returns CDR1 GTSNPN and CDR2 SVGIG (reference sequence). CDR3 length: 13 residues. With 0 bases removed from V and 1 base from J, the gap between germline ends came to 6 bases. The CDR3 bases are TGTGCCTGGAGTGTTGGAGGGAACACTGAAGCTTTCTTT. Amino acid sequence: CAWSVGGNTEAFF.